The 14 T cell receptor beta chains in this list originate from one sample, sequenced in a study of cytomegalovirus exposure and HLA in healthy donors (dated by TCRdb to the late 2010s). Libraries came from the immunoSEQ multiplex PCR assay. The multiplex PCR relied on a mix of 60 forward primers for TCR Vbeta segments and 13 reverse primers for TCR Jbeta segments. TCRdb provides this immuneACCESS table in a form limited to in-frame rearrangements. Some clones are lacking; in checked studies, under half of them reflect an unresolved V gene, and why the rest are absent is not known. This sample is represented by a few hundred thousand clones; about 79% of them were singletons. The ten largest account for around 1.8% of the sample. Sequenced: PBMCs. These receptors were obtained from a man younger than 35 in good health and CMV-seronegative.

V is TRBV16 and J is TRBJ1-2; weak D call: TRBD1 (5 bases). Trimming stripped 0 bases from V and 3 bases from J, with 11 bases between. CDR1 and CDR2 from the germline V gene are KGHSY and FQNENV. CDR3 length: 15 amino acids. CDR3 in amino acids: CASSQSQQAYYGYTF. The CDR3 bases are TGTGCCAGCAGCCAATCTCAACAGGCCTACTATGGCTACACCTTC.

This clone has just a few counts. The CDR3 spells CASSLVSSGAKNIQYF. CDR3 nucleotides: TGTGCCAGCAGCTTAGTGTCTAGCGGGGCCAAAAACATTCAGTACTTC. The chain uses TRBV7-2 and TRBJ2-4, with 8 bases that match TRBD2. CDR3 length: 16 residues. J lost 1 base, V lost 1 base, and 3 bases had no gene match. CDR1 and CDR2 from the germline V gene are SGHTA and FQGNSA. Looking up the rest from reference TRBV7-2 and TRBJ2-4 gives the full variable domain: GAGVSQSPSNKVTEKGKDVELRCDPISGHTALYWYRQSLGQGLEFLIYFQGNSAPDKSGLPSDRFSAERTGGSVSTLTIQRTQQEDSAVYLCASSLVSSGAKNIQYFGAGTRLSVL.

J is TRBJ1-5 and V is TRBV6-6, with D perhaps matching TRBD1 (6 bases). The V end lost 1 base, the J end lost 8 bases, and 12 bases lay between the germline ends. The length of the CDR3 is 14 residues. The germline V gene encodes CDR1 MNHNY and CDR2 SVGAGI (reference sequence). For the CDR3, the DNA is TGTGCCAGCAGTTACTGGCCAGGGGATAAGCCCCAGCATTTT. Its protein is CASSYWPGDKPQHF.

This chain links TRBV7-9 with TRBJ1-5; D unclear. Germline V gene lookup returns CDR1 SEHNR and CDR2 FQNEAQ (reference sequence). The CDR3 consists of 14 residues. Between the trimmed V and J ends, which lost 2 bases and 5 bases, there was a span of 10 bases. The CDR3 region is CASSLSVQDQPQHF. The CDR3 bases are TGTGCCAGCAGCTTATCTGTTCAGGATCAGCCCCAGCATTTT.

DNA of the CDR3: TGTGCCAGCAGCCAACAGGTGGTGGACTATGGCTACACCTTC. Amino acids: CASSQQVVDYGYTF. The chain joins TRBV6-5 to TRBJ1-2, with a weak D call TRBD1 (5 bases). This CDR3 region has 14 residues. The V gene's germline CDR1 is MNHEY and CDR2 SVGAGI. Trimming removed 6 bases at V and 3 bases at J, with 14 bases between.

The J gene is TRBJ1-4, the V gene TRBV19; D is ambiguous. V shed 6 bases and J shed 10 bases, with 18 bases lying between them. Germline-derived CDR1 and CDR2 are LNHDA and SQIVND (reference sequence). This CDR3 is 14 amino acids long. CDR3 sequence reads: CASRSSGSIGKLFF. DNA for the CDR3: TGTGCCAGTAGGTCGTCGGGATCTATCGGAAAACTGTTTTTT.

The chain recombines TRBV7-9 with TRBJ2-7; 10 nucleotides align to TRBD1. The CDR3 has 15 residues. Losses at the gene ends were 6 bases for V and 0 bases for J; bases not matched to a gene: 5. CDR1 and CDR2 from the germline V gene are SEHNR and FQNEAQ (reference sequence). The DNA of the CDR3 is TGTGCCAGCAGTTCGGGACAGGGGACCTCCTACGAGCAGTACTTC. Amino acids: CASSSGQGTSYEQYF.

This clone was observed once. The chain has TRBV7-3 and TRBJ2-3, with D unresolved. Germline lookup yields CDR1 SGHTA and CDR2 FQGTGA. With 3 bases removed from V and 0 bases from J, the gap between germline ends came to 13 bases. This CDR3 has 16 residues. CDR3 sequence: CASSFSSTESTDTQYF. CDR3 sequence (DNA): TGTGCCAGCAGCTTCTCCTCGACGGAGAGCACAGATACGCAGTATTTT.

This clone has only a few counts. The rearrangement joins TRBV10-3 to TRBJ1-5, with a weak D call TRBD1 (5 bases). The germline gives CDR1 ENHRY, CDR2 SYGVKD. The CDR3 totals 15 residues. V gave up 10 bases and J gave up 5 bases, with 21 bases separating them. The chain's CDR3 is CATGGRGRPDQPQHF. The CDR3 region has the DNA TGTGCCACCGGCGGGAGGGGCCGCCCCGATCAGCCCCAGCATTTT.

CDR3 sequence reads: CAISESGGPFSDYNEQFF. Written as DNA, the CDR3 is TGTGCCATCAGTGAGTCAGGGGGCCCCTTTTCTGACTACAATGAGCAGTTCTTC. The rearrangement links TRBV10-3 to TRBJ2-1, with 7 bases lining up with TRBD1. The V gene end was trimmed by 0 bases and the J gene end by 3 bases; junction bases not matched to a gene: 11. The germline V gene encodes CDR1 ENHRY and CDR2 SYGVKD. This CDR3 has 18 residues.

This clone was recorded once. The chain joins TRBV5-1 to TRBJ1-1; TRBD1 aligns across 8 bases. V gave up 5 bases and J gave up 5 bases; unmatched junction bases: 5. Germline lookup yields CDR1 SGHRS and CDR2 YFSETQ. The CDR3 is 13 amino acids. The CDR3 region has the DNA TGCGCCAGCAGGCCCGGACAGGGAACTGAAGCTTTCTTT. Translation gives CASRPGQGTEAFF. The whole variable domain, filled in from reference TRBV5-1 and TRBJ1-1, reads KAGVTQTPRYLIKTRGQQVTLSCSPISGHRSVSWYQQTPGQGLQFLFEYFSETQRNKGNFPGRFSGRQFSNSRSEMNVSTLELGDSALYLCASRPGQGTEAFFGQGTRLTVV.

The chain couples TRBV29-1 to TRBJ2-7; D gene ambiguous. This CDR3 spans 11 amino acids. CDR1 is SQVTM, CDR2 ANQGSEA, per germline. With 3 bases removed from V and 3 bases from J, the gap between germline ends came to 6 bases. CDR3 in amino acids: CSVDRIYEQYF. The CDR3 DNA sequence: TGCAGCGTTGACAGGATCTACGAGCAGTACTTC.

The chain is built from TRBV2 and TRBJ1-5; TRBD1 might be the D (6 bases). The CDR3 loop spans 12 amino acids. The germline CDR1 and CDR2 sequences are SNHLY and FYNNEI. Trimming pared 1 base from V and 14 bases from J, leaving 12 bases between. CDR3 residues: CASSEGRGGEHF. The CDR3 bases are TGTGCCAGCAGTGAAGGGAGAGGGGGGGAGCATTTT.

The CDR3 spells CASRKTGLAGPTGRADTQYF. As DNA, the CDR3 is TGTGCCAGCAGAAAGACAGGACTAGCGGGGCCAACCGGGAGGGCAGATACGCAGTATTTT. V gene TRBV27 combines with J gene TRBJ2-3, with 12 bases matching TRBD2. The ends lost 6 bases at V and 4 bases at J; junction bases unmatched: 20. Germline V gene sequence: CDR1 MNHEY, CDR2 SMNVEV (reference sequence). There are 20 residues in the CDR3.